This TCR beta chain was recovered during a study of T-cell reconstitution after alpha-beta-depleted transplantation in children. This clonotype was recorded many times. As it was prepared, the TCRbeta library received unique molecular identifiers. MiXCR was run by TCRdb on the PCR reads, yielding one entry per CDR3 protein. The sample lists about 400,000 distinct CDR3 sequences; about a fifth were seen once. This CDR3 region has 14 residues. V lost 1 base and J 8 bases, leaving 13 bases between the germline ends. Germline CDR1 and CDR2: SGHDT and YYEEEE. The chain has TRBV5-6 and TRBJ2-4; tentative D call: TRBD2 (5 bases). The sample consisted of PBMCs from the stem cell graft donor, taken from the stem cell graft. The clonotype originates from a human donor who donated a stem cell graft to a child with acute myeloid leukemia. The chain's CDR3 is CASSLWLAWHIQYF. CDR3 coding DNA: TGTGCCAGCAGCTTGTGGCTAGCCTGGCACATTCAGTACTTC.